One and the same sample provided the 31 T cell receptor beta chains below, sequenced in a study of beta chain features in type 1 diabetes. Study-wide results and limits: All four CD4+ subsets from Type 1 diabetes patients carried moderately but significantly shorter TCRB CDR3s.

Every bit of the isolated RNA underwent reverse transcription, so sequencing read expressed TCRB transcripts. Using immunoSEQ multiplex PCR, the repertoire was profiled, and TCRdb retains in-frame clones only, with some absent. The data show about 160,000 clones, approximately 10% seen once. The antigens of these receptors remain unknown. Sample: central memory CD4+ T cells from blood. All receptors come from a man younger than 40 with type 1 diabetes.

DNA of the CDR3: TGTGCCAGCAGTTCGACTAGCAACGAGCAGTACTTC. Translated: CASSSTSNEQYF. The chain combines TRBV7-9 with TRBJ2-7; 7 bases are a match to TRBD2. The CDR3 consists of 12 residues. The J segment lost 5 bases and the V segment lost 6 bases, leaving 4 bases of the junction unmatched. Germline V gene data show CDR1 as SEHNR and CDR2 as FQNEAQ (reference sequence).

The V call is TRBV7-9, the J call TRBJ2-3, with 10 bases identical to TRBD2. The V gene end was trimmed by 5 bases and the J gene end by 0 bases; junction bases not matched to a gene: 5. The CDR3 spans 16 residues. The germline V gene has CDR1 SEHNR and CDR2 FQNEAQ (reference sequence). In DNA form, the CDR3 reads TGTGCCAGCAGCCATCAGACTAGCGGGAGCACAGATACGCAGTATTTT. Translated, it gives CASSHQTSGSTDTQYF.

The chain recombines TRBV5-4 with TRBJ2-4; 10 nucleotides align to TRBD1. The CDR3 covers 15 residues. CDR1 is SGHNT, CDR2 YYREEE, per germline (reference sequence). Germline trimming cut 1 base from V and 8 bases from J; bases unmatched to any gene: 6. Here the CDR3 reads CASSLKETGGDIQYF. The CDR3 DNA is TGTGCCAGCAGCTTGAAGGAGACAGGGGGCGACATTCAGTACTTC. The complete variable domain, with remaining parts taken from reference TRBV5-4 and TRBJ2-4, reads ETGVTQSPTHLIKTRGQQVTLRCSSQSGHNTVSWYQQALGQGPQFIFQYYREEENGRGNFPPRFSGLQFPNYSSELNVNALELDDSALYLCASSLKETGGDIQYFGAGTRLSVL.

This clone was seen more than once but under ten times. The chain couples TRBV6-1 to TRBJ2-3; 7 nucleotides match TRBD1. The CDR3 has 15 amino acids. V lost 4 bases and J lost 0; bases outside the gene matches: 4. Germline V lookup: CDR1 MNHNS, CDR2 SASEGT. The CDR3 spells CASSGQGTSTDTQYF. In DNA, the CDR3 is TGTGCCAGCAGTGGACAGGGTACGAGCACAGATACGCAGTATTTT.

This clone has just a few counts. The J gene is TRBJ1-3, the V gene TRBV4-3; D unclear. CDR3 size: 15 residues. Germline V gene data show CDR1 as LGHNA and CDR2 as YSLEER. Trimming pared 1 base from V and 0 bases from J, leaving 7 bases between. CDR3 loop: CASSQVEFSGNTIYF. DNA of the CDR3: TGCGCCAGCAGCCAAGTGGAGTTCTCTGGAAACACCATATATTTT.

This clone was seen a handful of times. The chain carries TRBV19 and TRBJ1-2; D remains unclear. The CDR3 runs to 14 residues. CDR1 LNHDA and CDR2 SQIVND come from the germline V gene (reference sequence). Trimming pared 1 base from V and 2 bases from J, leaving 8 bases between. The CDR3 reads CASSIVTGNYGYTF. The CDR3 nucleotides are TGTGCCAGTAGTATAGTTACGGGAAACTATGGCTACACCTTC.

The chain has TRBV29-1 and TRBJ1-2; tentative D call: TRBD1 (5 bases). The V gene's germline CDR1 is SQVTM and CDR2 ANQGSEA. The CDR3 loop spans 14 amino acids. Trimming stripped 8 bases from V and 4 bases from J, with 20 bases between. CDR3 sequence (DNA): TGCAGCTCAAGGGGTACCGACGCTCCCTATGGCTACACCTTC. Translating it yields CSSRGTDAPYGYTF.

This clone was seen only a few times. The chain couples TRBV9 to TRBJ2-2; D remains unclear. The V gene lost 4 bases and the J gene lost 0 bases, with 7 bases spanning the gap. CDR1 and CDR2 from the germline V gene are SGDLS and YYNGEE. The CDR3 is 14 residues long. In nucleotides, the CDR3 is TGTGCCAGCAGCCCCCGAGCGAACACCGGGGAGCTGTTTTTT. It specifies CASSPRANTGELFF.

This clone showed up just a few times. The V and J genes are TRBV7-8 and TRBJ2-1; 14 bases line up with TRBD2. Trimming took 1 base from V and 7 from J; bases not matched to a gene: 3. CDR1 and CDR2 (germline): SGHVS, FQNEAQ. This CDR3 comprises 16 residues. Written as DNA, the CDR3 is TGTGCCAGCAGCTTAGGACTAGCGGGAGGGCCAAATGAGCAGTTCTTC. Translated: CASSLGLAGGPNEQFF.

The gene calls are TRBV5-6 and TRBJ2-1; 7 positions agree with TRBD1. The CDR3 contains 15 residues. Per germline, CDR1 SGHDT and CDR2 YYEEEE. The J segment lost 4 bases and the V segment lost 2 bases, leaving 6 bases of the junction unmatched. The chain's CDR3 is CASSLGDSLYNEQFF. CDR3 nucleotide sequence: TGTGCCAGCAGCTTAGGGGACAGTCTTTACAATGAGCAGTTCTTC.

The rearrangement uses TRBV15 and TRBJ1-3; 9 bases align to TRBD1. The CDR3 consists of 14 residues. The germline CDR1 and CDR2 sequences are LNHNV and YYDKDF (reference sequence). V lost 5 bases and J lost 8; bases outside the gene matches: 7. The CDR3 loop reads CATSPRDRADTIYF. The CDR3 DNA reads as TGTGCCACCAGCCCCCGGGACAGGGCGGACACCATATATTTT.

V and J are TRBV28 and TRBJ1-5; D might be TRBD1 (5 bases). Germline CDR1 MDHEN, CDR2 SYDVKM. V was pared by 5 bases and J by 6 bases, with 20 bases between. This CDR3 has 16 amino acids. CDR3 in amino acids: CASSQPGAGRRQPQHF. Written as DNA, the CDR3 is TGTGCCAGCAGTCAGCCTGGGGCAGGGAGGCGTCAGCCCCAGCATTTT.

There are many counts of this clone. The chain links TRBV19 to TRBJ2-1; 8 positions match TRBD2. The CDR3 totals 13 residues. CDR1 is LNHDA and CDR2 is SQIVND in the germline V gene (reference sequence). The V and J ends lost 3 bases and 9 bases, in that order; junction bases with no gene match: 4. The CDR3 is CASSIGGASEQFF. CDR3 DNA: TGTGCCAGTAGTATCGGGGGGGCGAGTGAGCAGTTCTTC.

The chain couples TRBV9 to TRBJ2-3; tentatively, D is TRBD1 (6 bases). Germline V lookup: CDR1 SGDLS, CDR2 YYNGEE. Trimming pared 3 bases from V and 6 bases from J, leaving 26 bases between. This CDR3 is 18 amino acids long. CDR3 in amino acids: CASSETSRSGESSDTQYF. The CDR3 DNA follows: TGTGCCAGCAGCGAGACCTCTAGGTCAGGGGAATCGTCCGATACGCAGTATTTT.

The chain uses TRBV5-6 and TRBJ2-3; D is uncertain. V was pared by 5 bases and J by 2 bases, with 12 bases between. The CDR3 has 14 amino acids. Germline loops: CDR1 SGHDT, CDR2 YYEEEE. Here the CDR3 DNA reads TGTGCCAGCAGTTTCAGCGTTACCACAGATACGCAGTATTTT. It specifies CASSFSVTTDTQYF.

This clone was seen a few times. The chain has TRBV6-5 and TRBJ1-2; TRBD1 matches 7 bases. The CDR3 runs to 13 residues. Trimming cost V 4 bases and J 8 bases; bases outside gene matches: 7. CDR1 and CDR2 (germline): MNHEY, SVGAGI. The CDR3 is CASSSKGARGYTF. For the CDR3, the DNA is TGTGCCAGCAGTTCCAAGGGGGCTCGCGGCTACACCTTC.

The rearrangement uses TRBV4-1 and TRBJ2-1, with 9 positions matching TRBD2. The CDR3 spans 17 residues. J gave up 2 bases and V 1 base, and 6 bases lay outside the gene matches. The germline V gene encodes CDR1 MGHRA and CDR2 YSYEKL. CDR3 protein: CASSQGLREGPYNEQFF. The DNA for the CDR3 is TGCGCCAGCAGCCAAGGGTTGCGGGAGGGCCCCTACAATGAGCAGTTCTTC.

This chain links TRBV28 with TRBJ1-1; the D is unclear. The germline V gene encodes CDR1 MDHEN and CDR2 SYDVKM. This CDR3 has 14 residues. Trimming pared 8 bases from V and 0 bases from J, leaving 13 bases between. The CDR3 sequence is CASGTARLNTEAFF. CDR3 nucleotides: TGTGCCAGCGGAACAGCCCGCCTGAACACTGAAGCTTTCTTT. The whole variable domain, remainder taken from reference TRBV28 and TRBJ1-1, is DVKVTQSSRYLVKRTGEKVFLECVQDMDHENMFWYRQDPGLGLRLIYFSYDVKMKEKGDIPEGYSVSREKKERFSLILESASTNQTSMYLCASGTARLNTEAFFGQGTRLTVV.

The sample holds a few counts of this clone. The chain recombines TRBV7-9 with TRBJ2-7, with D perhaps TRBD1 (7 bases). This CDR3 spans 16 amino acids. V was trimmed by 1 base and J by 2 bases, leaving 15 bases between them. Germline CDR1 and CDR2: SEHNR and FQNEAQ (reference sequence). The CDR3 nucleotides read TGTGCCAGCAGCTTAGTCTTCGACAGGGAGGCCTACGAGCAGTACTTC. Protein product: CASSLVFDREAYEQYF.

CDR3 sequence: CATEGGGTEAFF. Here the CDR3 DNA reads TGTGCCACGGAGGGTGGTGGCACTGAAGCTTTCTTT. V gene TRBV10-3 combines with J gene TRBJ1-1; D gene uncertain. This CDR3 is built from 12 residues. From germline, CDR1 is ENHRY and CDR2 SYGVKD. V lost 10 bases and J lost 4, with 13 bases in between.

This chain connects TRBV5-1 to TRBJ2-1, with 9 bases matching TRBD2. The CDR3 totals 19 residues. Trimming removed 0 bases from V and 7 bases from J; junction bases left unmatched: 17. CDR1 is SGHRS and CDR2 is YFSETQ in the germline V gene. CDR3 DNA: TGCGCCAGCAGCTTGGCTAAGGCGGGAGGGCCGGAGGGGCGTAATGAGCAGTTCTTC. This encodes CASSLAKAGGPEGRNEQFF.

This sequence joins TRBV2 and TRBJ2-1, with 8 nucleotides matching TRBD1. Germline CDR1 reads SNHLY; CDR2 reads FYNNEI. The trim removed 8 bases at V and 7 bases at J, leaving 16 bases unmatched. The CDR3 covers 16 residues. Here the CDR3 reads CASDGVWTGPRNEQFF. DNA of the CDR3: TGTGCCAGCGACGGGGTGTGGACAGGGCCCCGAAATGAGCAGTTCTTC. Drawing the rest from reference TRBV2 and TRBJ2-1, the complete variable domain is EPEVTQTPSHQVTQMGQEVILRCVPISNHLYFYWYRQILGQKVEFLVSFYNNEISEKSEIFDDQFSVERPDGSNFTLKIRSTKLEDSAMYFCASDGVWTGPRNEQFFGPGTRLTVL.

This clone was recorded a few times. The rearrangement joins TRBV2 to TRBJ2-7; tentative D call: TRBD2 (5 bases). CDR1 and CDR2 (germline): SNHLY, FYNNEI. There are 13 residues in the CDR3. The V end lost 3 bases, the J end lost 7 bases, and 13 bases lay between the germline ends. The CDR3 nucleotides are TGTGCCAGCAGTGAGGTAGGAGCGGCTGAGCAGTACTTC. Translation: CASSEVGAAEQYF.

The V gene is TRBV28, the J gene TRBJ2-7; D not certain. Trimming removed 2 bases from V and 5 bases from J, with 7 bases in between. The CDR3 totals 12 residues. CDR1 and CDR2 (germline): MDHEN, SYDVKM. The CDR3: CASSLPLNEQYF. CDR3 DNA sequence: TGTGCCAGCAGTTTACCGTTAAACGAGCAGTACTTC. Full variable domain (missing parts from reference TRBV28 and TRBJ2-7): DVKVTQSSRYLVKRTGEKVFLECVQDMDHENMFWYRQDPGLGLRLIYFSYDVKMKEKGDIPEGYSVSREKKERFSLILESASTNQTSMYLCASSLPLNEQYFGPGTRLTVT.

J is TRBJ2-2 and V is TRBV28; no definite D call. Germline V gene sequence: CDR1 MDHEN, CDR2 SYDVKM. V lost 5 bases and J 1 base, leaving 5 bases between the germline ends. The CDR3 runs to 13 residues. Here the CDR3 reads CASSTRNTGELFF. CDR3 DNA: TGTGCCAGCAGTACTCGGAACACCGGGGAGCTGTTTTTT.

The CDR3 spells CASSPRGWSDEQYF. As DNA, the CDR3 is TGTGCCAGCTCACCTAGAGGTTGGTCGGACGAGCAGTACTTC. The rearrangement links TRBV18 to TRBJ2-7; the D is unclear. The CDR3 is 14 amino acids. V lost 3 bases and J lost 5, with 14 bases in between. The germline V gene encodes CDR1 KGHSH and CDR2 LQKENI.

The genes are TRBV5-1 and TRBJ2-7, with 7 bases aligning to TRBD2. Trimming removed 4 bases from V and 12 bases from J; junction bases left unmatched: 13. CDR1 SGHRS and CDR2 YFSETQ come from the germline V gene. CDR3 length equals 13 residues. CDR3 sequence reads: CASSGLADLQRYF. DNA for the CDR3: TGCGCCAGCAGCGGTCTAGCGGACCTACAGCGGTACTTC.

This clone was seen more than once but under ten times. The chain joins TRBV11-2 to TRBJ2-1; no firm D call. Deletions cut 5 bases from V and 0 bases from J, with 5 bases between. The CDR3 extends over 13 amino acids. Looked up from germline, CDR1 is SGHAT and CDR2 is FQNNGV. The CDR3 loop is CASSPSSYNEQFF. The CDR3 coding sequence is TGTGCCAGCAGCCCTAGCTCCTACAATGAGCAGTTCTTC.

This clone was seen a few times. The chain links TRBV13 to TRBJ2-7, with D possibly TRBD1 on 5 matching bases. CDR1 PRHDT and CDR2 FYEKMQ come from the germline V gene (reference sequence). V lost 2 bases to trimming and J lost 5 bases, with 10 bases between them. The CDR3 loop spans 13 amino acids. CDR3 sequence: CASSLRGGNEQYF. CDR3 coding DNA: TGTGCCAGCAGCTTAAGGGGCGGTAACGAGCAGTACTTC.

The V call is TRBV7-2, the J call TRBJ2-7, with 9 bases fitting TRBD1. In germline, CDR1 is SGHTA, CDR2 FQGNSA. The CDR3 has 14 residues. V shed 5 bases and J 9 bases; nucleotides not matched to a gene: 11. The CDR3 sequence: CASSHRDRDWGQYF. DNA for the CDR3: TGTGCCAGCAGCCACCGGGACAGGGACTGGGGGCAGTACTTC.

The sample holds many counts of this clone. This sequence joins TRBV16 and TRBJ2-7, with a tentative D call TRBD2 (5 bases). Between the trimmed V and J ends, which lost 4 bases and 3 bases, there was a span of 16 bases. The CDR3 spans 15 residues. Germline V gene lookup returns CDR1 KGHSY and CDR2 FQNENV. The CDR3 sequence: CASSPTSGIGYEQYF. The CDR3 DNA reads as TGTGCCAGCAGCCCGACTTCCGGGATAGGCTACGAGCAGTACTTC.